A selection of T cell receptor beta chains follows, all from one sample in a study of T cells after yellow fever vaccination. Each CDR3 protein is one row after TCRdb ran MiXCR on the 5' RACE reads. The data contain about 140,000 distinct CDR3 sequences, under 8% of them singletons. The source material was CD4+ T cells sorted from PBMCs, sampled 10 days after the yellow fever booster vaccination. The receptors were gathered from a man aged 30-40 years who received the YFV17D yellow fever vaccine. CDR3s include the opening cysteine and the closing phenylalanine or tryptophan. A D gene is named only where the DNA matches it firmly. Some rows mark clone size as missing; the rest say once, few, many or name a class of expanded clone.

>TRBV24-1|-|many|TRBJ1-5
CATSDSLMAANQPQHF
TGTGCCACCAGTGATTCTCTAATGGCAGCAAATCAGCCCCAGCATTTT
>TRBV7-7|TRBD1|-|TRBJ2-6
CASSLGGQSLFGANVLTF
TGTGCTAGCAGCTTAGGGGGACAGTCCCTTTTTGGGGCCAACGTCCTGACTTTC
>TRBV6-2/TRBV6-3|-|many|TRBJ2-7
CASSYSTLPYEQYF
TGTGCCAGCAGTTACTCGACGCTACCCTACGAGCAGTACTTC
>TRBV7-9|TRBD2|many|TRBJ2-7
CASSLDTGGPYEQYF
TGTGCCAGCAGCTTAGATACGGGAGGGCCCTACGAGCAGTACTTC
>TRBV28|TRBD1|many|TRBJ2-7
CASSLSGGGNEQYF
TGTGCCAGCAGTTTATCAGGGGGTGGGAACGAGCAGTACTTC
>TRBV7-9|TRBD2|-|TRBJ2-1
CASSSIAGALYNEQFF
TGTGCCAGCAGCTCGATAGCGGGAGCCCTCTACAATGAGCAGTTCTTC
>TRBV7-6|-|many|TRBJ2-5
CASSTRQAQETQYF
TGTGCCAGCAGTACTCGACAGGCCCAAGAGACCCAGTACTTC
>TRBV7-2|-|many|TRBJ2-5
CASSYQGEAGGTQYF
TGTGCCAGCAGCTACCAGGGAGAGGCCGGCGGGACCCAGTACTTC
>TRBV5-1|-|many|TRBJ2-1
CASSLGNEQFF
TGCGCCAGCAGCTTAGGCAATGAGCAGTTCTTC
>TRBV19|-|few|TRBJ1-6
CASSQENRNSPLHF
TGTGCCAGTAGTCAGGAGAATAGGAATTCACCCCTCCACTTT
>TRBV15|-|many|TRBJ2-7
CATSRDRLDKSYEQYF
TGTGCCACCAGCAGAGATCGGCTGGATAAGTCCTACGAGCAGTACTTC
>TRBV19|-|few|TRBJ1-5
CASSIGRIGNGNQPQHF
TGTGCCAGTAGTATAGGGAGGATCGGGAATGGCAATCAGCCCCAGCATTTT
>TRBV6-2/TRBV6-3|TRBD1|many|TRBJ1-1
CASVDRTTEAFF
TGTGCCAGCGTGGACAGGACCACTGAAGCTTTCTTT
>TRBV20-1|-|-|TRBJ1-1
CSARDPVRTMNTEAFF
TGCAGTGCTAGAGACCCTGTCAGAACCATGAACACTGAAGCTTTCTTT
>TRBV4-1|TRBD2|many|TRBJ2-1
CASSHVVRVAGVNEQFF
TGCGCCAGCAGCCACGTCGTTCGGGTAGCGGGAGTCAATGAGCAGTTCTTC
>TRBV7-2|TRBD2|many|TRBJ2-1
CASSLRGLVRGNEQFF
TGTGCCAGCAGCTTAAGGGGACTAGTAAGGGGGAATGAGCAGTTCTTC
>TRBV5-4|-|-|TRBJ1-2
CASSRKAQHQYGYTF
TGTGCCAGCAGCCGCAAGGCCCAACATCAGTATGGCTACACCTTC
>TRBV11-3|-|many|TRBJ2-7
CASSFSGSSYEQYF
TGTGCCAGCAGCTTTTCCGGGAGCTCCTACGAGCAGTACTTC